The 20 T cell receptor beta chains in this list originate from one sample, sequenced in a study of blood T cells in healthy people across ages (dated by TCRdb to about 2015). The library was produced with 5' RACE. Sequencing used an Illumina HiSeq 2500. A second PCR of roughly 6 to 12 cycles was performed with a sample-barcoded 5' primer and a J-beta primer mix. The public reads were run again by TCRdb, first through fastp at Q25 and then through MiXCR, and only productive beta chains were kept. When rows share a CDR3 protein, they turn into one entry using the most common DNA and genes. Present in this sample are about 680,000 distinct CDR3 sequences, around 48% of which were seen just once. The ten biggest clones cover about a third of the sample. Source material: blood. The receptors stem from a woman aged 55-70 years in good health.

There are a few counts of this clonotype. The rearrangement uses TRBV20-1 and TRBJ2-3, with D perhaps TRBD1 or TRBD2 (5 bases each). Trimming shortened V by 0 bases and J by 3 bases, and 19 bases separated the two germline ends. Germline values: CDR1 DFQATT, CDR2 SNEGSKA (reference sequence). The CDR3 has 17 residues. CDR3 coding DNA: TGCAGTGCTAGAGATCCCCGTAGCTTGAGGGGTACAGATACGCAGTATTTT. It translates to CSARDPRSLRGTDTQYF.

This sequence joins TRBV12-3 or TRBV12-4 and TRBJ1-6, with a tentative D call TRBD1 (6 bases). This CDR3 spans 15 amino acids. Trimming took off 6 bases at V and 7 bases at J, with 16 bases between the two ends. The CDR3 loop reads CASSPGGGRNSPLHF. The CDR3 bases are TGTGCCAGCAGCCCCGGGGGGGGCCGGAATTCACCCCTCCACTTT.

This clonotype was counted only a few times. This rearrangement joins TRBV20-1 to TRBJ1-1; D unclear. Germline lookup yields CDR1 DFQATT and CDR2 SNEGSKA (reference sequence). The CDR3 runs 12 residues. The ends were cut back, 3 bases at V and 1 base at J, with 6 bases in the middle. CDR3 DNA sequence: TGCAGTGCTAGGGGCCCGAACACTGAAGCTTTCTTT. The encoded protein is CSARGPNTEAFF.

The J gene is TRBJ1-5, the V gene TRBV20-1; D remains ambiguous. The CDR3 has 15 amino acids. V lost 3 bases, J lost 0 bases, and 12 bases lay in between. Germline V lookup: CDR1 DFQATT, CDR2 SNEGSKA (reference sequence). The CDR3 region has the DNA TGCAGTGCTAGTGGTCATGAAGATAGCAATCAGCCCCAGCATTTT. Translating gives CSASGHEDSNQPQHF.

This chain connects TRBV6-1 to TRBJ2-1; D may be TRBD2 (6 bases). The CDR3 has 20 residues. The germline CDR1 and CDR2 sequences are MNHNS and SASEGT. With 4 bases removed from V and 1 base from J, the gap between germline ends came to 26 bases. This CDR3 reads CASSAGAGGPNPSSYNEQFF. CDR3 sequence (DNA): TGTGCCAGCAGTGCTGGGGCCGGAGGGCCTAACCCCTCTTCCTACAATGAGCAGTTCTTC.

This clonotype occurred a few times. The rearrangement links TRBV29-1 to TRBJ1-4; D unresolved. This CDR3 region has 14 residues. Per germline, CDR1 SQVTM and CDR2 ANQGSEA. V dropped 4 bases and J dropped 0 bases, with 9 bases sitting between them. This CDR3 is CSVVGVATNEKLFF. As DNA, the CDR3 is TGCAGCGTTGTTGGGGTGGCAACTAATGAAAAACTGTTTTTT.

Ten or more counts support this clonotype. This chain joins TRBV6-5 and TRBJ2-7; 7 bases align to TRBD2. The ends lost 6 bases at V and 0 bases at J; junction bases unmatched: 2. The CDR3 sequence is 13 residues long. The germline CDR1 and CDR2 sequences are MNHEY and SVGAGI. CDR3 sequence (DNA): TGTGCCAGCAGGCCTAGCGGCTCCTACGAGCAGTACTTC. This translates into CASRPSGSYEQYF.

This clonotype was recorded a few times. The chain uses TRBV12-5 and TRBJ2-3; TRBD2 matches at 12 bases. The CDR3 extends over 16 amino acids. The V segment lost 7 bases and the J segment 3 bases; nucleotides outside the gene matches: 8. Germline assignment: CDR1 LGHNT and CDR2 FRNRAP. CDR3 DNA: TGTGCTAGTGCCCCCCCCGGACTAGCGGGAACAGATACGCAGTATTTT. Protein: CASAPPGLAGTDTQYF.

Only a few counts were recorded for this clonotype. The chain combines TRBV28 with TRBJ2-4; TRBD1 is a possible D gene (5 bases). CDR3 length: 14 amino acids. Germline lookup yields CDR1 MDHEN and CDR2 SYDVKM. The germline V and J ends were trimmed by 10 bases and 9 bases, with 22 bases remaining between them. As DNA, the CDR3 is TGTGCCACCGGATATCCTTCAGGGCAGGGCATTCAGTACTTC. Translation: CATGYPSGQGIQYF.

The rearrangement joins TRBV6-6 to TRBJ2-1; 10 bases map to TRBD1. CDR3 length equals 14 residues. Germline-derived CDR1 and CDR2 are MNHNY and SVGAGI (reference sequence). The junction had 5 bases not matched to a gene; V was cut back by 6 bases and J by 6 bases. CDR3 sequence: CASSPGTGVNEQFF. The CDR3 nucleotides are TGTGCCAGCAGCCCAGGGACAGGGGTCAATGAGCAGTTCTTC.

V gene TRBV14 combines with J gene TRBJ1-1; no reliable D call. The CDR3 runs to 13 residues. The germline V gene has CDR1 SGHDN and CDR2 FVKESK. V lost 8 bases to trimming and J lost 1 base, with 11 bases between them. The CDR3 DNA follows: TGTGCCAGCTCTGACCAACCGAACACTGAAGCTTTCTTT. This gives the protein CASSDQPNTEAFF.

This clonotype has only a few counts. The V and J genes are TRBV20-1 and TRBJ2-3; 11 bases agree with TRBD1. Germline CDR1 is DFQATT and CDR2 is SNEGSKA (reference sequence). The trim removed 1 base at V and 2 bases at J, leaving 8 bases unmatched. The CDR3 sequence is 17 residues long. The CDR3, as DNA: TGCAGTGCTAGAGCCTTCGGGACAGGGGGTTCCACAGATACGCAGTATTTT. Protein product: CSARAFGTGGSTDTQYF.

The J gene is TRBJ2-1, the V gene TRBV7-3, with 8 nucleotides matching TRBD2. The end of the DNA aligns better with TRBJ2-7, so the J call may be wrong. The CDR3 covers 16 residues. Looked up from germline, CDR1 is SGHTA and CDR2 is FQGTGA. In DNA, the CDR3 is TGTGCCAGCAGCTTATCCGCGGGAGGAGGCTACAATGAGCAGTACTTC. Translating gives CASSLSAGGGYNEQYF.

The genes are TRBV7-2 and TRBJ2-1; 7 nucleotides agree with TRBD2. Germline assignment: CDR1 SGHTA and CDR2 FQGNSA. V shed 6 bases, J shed 7 bases, and the junction held 12 bases outside the gene matches. This CDR3 is 15 amino acids long. CDR3 amino acids: CASSSGTTEGNEQFF. The DNA for the CDR3 is TGTGCCAGCAGTTCCGGGACTACCGAGGGGAATGAGCAGTTCTTC.

Points on this clonotype: The junction departs from germline at one end; a sequencing error may be responsible. The J gene is TRBJ2-5, the V gene TRBV20-1; TRBD1 aligns across 7 bases. The J call is in doubt because the DNA end fits TRBJ2-4 better. This CDR3 region has 14 residues. In germline, CDR1 is DFQATT, CDR2 SNEGSKA (reference sequence). CDR3 sequence: CSARVGTAKSIQYF. The CDR3 nucleotides are TGCAGTGCTAGAGTGGGGACAGCCAAAAGCATTCAGTACTTC.

The J gene is TRBJ1-2, the V gene TRBV18; D is unresolved. Trimming removed 1 base at V and 6 bases at J, with 6 bases between. The CDR3 runs to 12 residues. Germline V lookup: CDR1 KGHSH, CDR2 LQKENI. The CDR3: CASSPRSDGYTF. CDR3 in DNA: TGTGCCAGCTCACCACGTTCGGATGGCTACACCTTC.

This clonotype was counted a single time. The J gene is TRBJ2-4, the V gene TRBV25-1, with 8 bases matching TRBD1. Matching the DNA end better, TRBJ2-5 makes the J call doubtful. The CDR3 has 15 residues. Germline-derived CDR1 and CDR2 are MGHDK and SYGVNS. CDR3 in amino acids: CASSRPGTGRETQYF. CDR3 DNA sequence: TGTGCCAGCAGTCGACCCGGGACAGGTAGAGAGACCCAGTACTTC.

The J gene is TRBJ2-1, the V gene TRBV12-3 or TRBV12-4; D call uncertain. The CDR3 is made up of 12 amino acids. With 5 bases removed from V and 12 bases from J, the gap between germline ends came to 14 bases. The CDR3: CASSGSGRTQFF. The CDR3 nucleotides read TGTGCCAGCAGTGGGTCCGGTAGAACGCAGTTCTTC.

The chain uses TRBV2 and TRBJ2-5; 7 bases agree with TRBD2. The DNA end is more similar to TRBJ2-7, so the J call may be wrong. CDR3 size: 13 residues. Germline values: CDR1 SNHLY, CDR2 FYNNEI. The CDR3 reads CASSGQGGAEQYF. In nucleotides, the CDR3 is TGTGCCAGCAGTGGTCAGGGAGGGGCCGAGCAGTACTTC.

The table lists this clonotype with a few counts. This sequence joins TRBV28 and TRBJ2-7; TRBD1 agrees at 9 bases. J lost 1 base, V lost 5 bases, and 9 bases had no gene match. This CDR3 is 16 amino acids long. Germline CDR1 reads MDHEN; CDR2 reads SYDVKM. CDR3: CASSLGGQGGSYEQYF. CDR3 DNA: TGTGCCAGCAGTCTGGGGGGACAGGGAGGGTCCTACGAGCAGTACTTC.